This T cell receptor beta chain comes out of a study of blood T cell repertoires in COVID-19. V dropped 2 bases and J dropped 0 bases, with 9 bases sitting between them. Germline CDR1 reads SGHTA; CDR2 reads FQGTGA. The CDR3 is 15 amino acids. Here immunoSEQ multiplex PCR was the method, and the copy in TCRdb shows in-frame clones only, minus some. The sample contains approximately 120,000 clones, just under 80% of which appear only once. The sequenced sample consisted of peripheral blood. The chain joins TRBV7-3 to TRBJ2-3, with no clear D. This receptor was taken from a human donor in a cohort sampled during active COVID-19. CDR3 amino acids: CASSLGGASTDTQYF. DNA of the CDR3: TGTGCCAGCAGCTTAGGTGGAGCTAGCACAGATACGCAGTATTTT.